This T cell receptor (beta chain) emerged from a study of cytomegalovirus exposure and HLA in healthy donors. Study outcomes and limitations: Using the classifier, cytomegalovirus status was reportedly diagnosed with high specificity and sensitivity.

The PCR used 60 Vbeta and 13 Jbeta primers. Produced via immunoSEQ multiplex PCR; TCRdb's table is partial and in-frame only. The table has 85,000 to 95,000 clones, about 7.6% seen once; the top ten hold about 2%. The table lists this clone with a few counts. Antigen unknown. The CDR3 sequence is 16 residues long. Losses at the gene ends were 1 base for V and 1 base for J; bases not matched to a gene: 3. Germline V gene lookup returns CDR1 LNHDA and CDR2 SQIVND (reference sequence). V usage is TRBV19 and J usage is TRBJ2-5; 10 bases are a match to TRBD1. The sequence was collected from a man aged 45-65 years in good health and CMV-seronegative. The source material was PBMCs. CDR3 sequence: CASSIVGTGAQETQYF. The CDR3 DNA reads as TGTGCCAGTAGTATAGTCGGGACAGGGGCCCAAGAGACCCAGTACTTC.